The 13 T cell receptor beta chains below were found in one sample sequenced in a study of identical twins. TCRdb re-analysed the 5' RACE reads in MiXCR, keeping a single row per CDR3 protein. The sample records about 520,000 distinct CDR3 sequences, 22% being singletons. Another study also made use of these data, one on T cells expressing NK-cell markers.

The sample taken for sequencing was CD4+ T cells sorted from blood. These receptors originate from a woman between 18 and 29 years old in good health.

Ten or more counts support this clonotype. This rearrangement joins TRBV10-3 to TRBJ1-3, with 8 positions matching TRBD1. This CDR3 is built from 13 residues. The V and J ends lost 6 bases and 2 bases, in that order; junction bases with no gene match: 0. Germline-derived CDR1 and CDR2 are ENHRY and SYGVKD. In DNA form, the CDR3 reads TGTGCCATCAGACAGGGGGCTGGAAACACCATATATTTT. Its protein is CAIRQGAGNTIYF.

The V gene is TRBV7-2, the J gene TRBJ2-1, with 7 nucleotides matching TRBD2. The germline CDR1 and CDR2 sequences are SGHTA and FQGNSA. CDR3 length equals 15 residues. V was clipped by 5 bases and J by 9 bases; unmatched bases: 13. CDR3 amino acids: CASSARAGPRGEQFF. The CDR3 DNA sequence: TGTGCCAGCAGCGCCCGAGCGGGGCCTAGGGGTGAGCAGTTCTTC.

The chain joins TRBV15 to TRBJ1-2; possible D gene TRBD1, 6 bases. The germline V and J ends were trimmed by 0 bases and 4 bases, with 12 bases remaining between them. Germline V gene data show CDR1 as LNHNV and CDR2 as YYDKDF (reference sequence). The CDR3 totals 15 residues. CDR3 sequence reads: CATSRDRGTTYGYTF. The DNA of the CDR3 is TGTGCCACCAGCAGAGATAGGGGGACCACCTATGGCTACACCTTC.

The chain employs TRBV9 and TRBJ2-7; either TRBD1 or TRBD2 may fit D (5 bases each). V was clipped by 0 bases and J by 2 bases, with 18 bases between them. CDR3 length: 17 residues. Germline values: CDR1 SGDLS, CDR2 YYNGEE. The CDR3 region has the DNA TGTGCCAGCAGCGTAGATCCGGGGCACAGTGGGGCCTACGAGCAGTACTTC. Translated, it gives CASSVDPGHSGAYEQYF.

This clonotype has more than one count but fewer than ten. CDR3 in amino acids: CASSQEGPSLLAGISETQYF. CDR3 nucleotides: TGTGCCAGCAGCCAAGAAGGTCCGAGTCTGCTAGCGGGAATCTCTGAAACCCAGTACTTC. This sequence joins TRBV14 and TRBJ2-5, with 9 bases aligning to TRBD2. Germline CDR1 reads SGHDN; CDR2 reads FVKESK. The ends lost 0 bases at V and 8 bases at J; junction bases unmatched: 22. The CDR3 loop spans 20 amino acids.

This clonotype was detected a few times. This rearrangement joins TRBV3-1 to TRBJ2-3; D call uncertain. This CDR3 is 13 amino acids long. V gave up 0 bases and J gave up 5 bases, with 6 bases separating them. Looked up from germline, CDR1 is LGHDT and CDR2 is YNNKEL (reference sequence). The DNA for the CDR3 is TGTGCCAGCAGCCAAGAAGTGGTAGATACGCAGTATTTT. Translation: CASSQEVVDTQYF.

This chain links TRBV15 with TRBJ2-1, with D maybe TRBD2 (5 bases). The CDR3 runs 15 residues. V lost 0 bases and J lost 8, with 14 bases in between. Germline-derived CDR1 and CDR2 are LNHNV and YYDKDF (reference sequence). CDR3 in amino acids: CATSRDRTGWDEQFF. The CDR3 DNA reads TGTGCCACCAGCAGAGATCGTACGGGGTGGGATGAGCAGTTCTTC.

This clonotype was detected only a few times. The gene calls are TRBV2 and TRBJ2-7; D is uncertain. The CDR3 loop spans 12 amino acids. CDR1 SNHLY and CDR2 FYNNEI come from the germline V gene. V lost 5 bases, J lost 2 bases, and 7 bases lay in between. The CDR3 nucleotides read TGTGCCAGCAGTATTAGCACCTACGAGCAGTACTTC. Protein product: CASSISTYEQYF.

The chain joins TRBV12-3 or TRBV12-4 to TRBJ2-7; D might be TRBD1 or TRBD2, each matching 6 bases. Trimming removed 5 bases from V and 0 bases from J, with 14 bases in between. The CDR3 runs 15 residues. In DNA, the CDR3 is TGTGCCAGCAGTCAAACCGGGGGCTACTCCTACGAGCAGTACTTC. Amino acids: CASSQTGGYSYEQYF.

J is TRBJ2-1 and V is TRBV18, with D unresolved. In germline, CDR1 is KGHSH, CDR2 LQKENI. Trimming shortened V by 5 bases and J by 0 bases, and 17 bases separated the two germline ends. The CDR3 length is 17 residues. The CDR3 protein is CASSAIHELSSYNEQFF. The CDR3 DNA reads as TGTGCCAGCTCAGCTATACACGAATTAAGCTCCTACAATGAGCAGTTCTTC.

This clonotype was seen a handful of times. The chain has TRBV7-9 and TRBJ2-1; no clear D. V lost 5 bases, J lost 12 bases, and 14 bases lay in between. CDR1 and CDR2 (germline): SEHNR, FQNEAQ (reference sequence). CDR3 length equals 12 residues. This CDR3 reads CASSPSSGGQFF. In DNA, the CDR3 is TGTGCCAGCAGCCCCAGCTCGGGCGGGCAGTTCTTC.

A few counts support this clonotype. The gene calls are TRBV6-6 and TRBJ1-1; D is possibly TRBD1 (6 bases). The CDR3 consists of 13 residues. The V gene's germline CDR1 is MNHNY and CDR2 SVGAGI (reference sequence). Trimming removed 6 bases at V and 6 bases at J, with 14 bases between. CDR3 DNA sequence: TGTGCCAGCAGCTACGGACAGTACCCTGAAGCTTTCTTT. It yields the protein CASSYGQYPEAFF.

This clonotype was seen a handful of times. CDR3 in amino acids: CAIRKQPGPGTRGAYNSPLHF. The CDR3 bases are TGTGCCATCAGAAAACAACCGGGACCCGGAACGAGAGGGGCCTATAATTCACCCCTCCACTTT. The J gene is TRBJ1-6, the V gene TRBV10-3, with D tentatively TRBD1 (5 bases). V was shortened by 6 bases and J by 2 bases, with 29 bases between the two germline ends. From germline, CDR1 is ENHRY and CDR2 SYGVKD. CDR3 length: 21 residues.